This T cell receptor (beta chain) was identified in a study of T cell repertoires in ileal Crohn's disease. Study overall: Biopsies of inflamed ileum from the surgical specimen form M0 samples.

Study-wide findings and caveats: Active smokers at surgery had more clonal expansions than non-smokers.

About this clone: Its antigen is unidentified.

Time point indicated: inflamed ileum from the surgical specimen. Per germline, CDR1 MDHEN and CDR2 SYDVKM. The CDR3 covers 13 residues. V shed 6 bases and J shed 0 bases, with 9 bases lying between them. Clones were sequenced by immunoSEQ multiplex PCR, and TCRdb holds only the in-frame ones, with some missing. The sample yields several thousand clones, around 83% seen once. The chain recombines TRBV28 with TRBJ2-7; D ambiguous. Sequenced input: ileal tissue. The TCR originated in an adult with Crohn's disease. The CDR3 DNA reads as TGTGCCAGCAGCCCCGACACCTCCTACGAGCAGTACTTC. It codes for CASSPDTSYEQYF.